The sequence of this TCR beta chain was determined in a study of cytomegalovirus exposure and HLA in healthy donors. Trimming left V 2 bases short and J 1 base short, with 7 bases between. The germline CDR1 and CDR2 sequences are SGHRS and YFSETQ. The CDR3 runs 13 residues. Measured with immunoSEQ multiplex PCR; TCRdb has only the in-frame clones, and not every one. The sample yields tens of thousands of clones, around 94% seen once. The sequenced sample was PBMCs. This clonotype was obtained from a woman aged 18-35 years in good health and CMV-seropositive. The chain links TRBV5-1 to TRBJ2-7; weak D call: TRBD2 (6 bases). CDR3 sequence (DNA): TGCGCCAGCAGCTTTGGAGGGTCCTACGAGCAGTACTTC. This translates into CASSFGGSYEQYF.